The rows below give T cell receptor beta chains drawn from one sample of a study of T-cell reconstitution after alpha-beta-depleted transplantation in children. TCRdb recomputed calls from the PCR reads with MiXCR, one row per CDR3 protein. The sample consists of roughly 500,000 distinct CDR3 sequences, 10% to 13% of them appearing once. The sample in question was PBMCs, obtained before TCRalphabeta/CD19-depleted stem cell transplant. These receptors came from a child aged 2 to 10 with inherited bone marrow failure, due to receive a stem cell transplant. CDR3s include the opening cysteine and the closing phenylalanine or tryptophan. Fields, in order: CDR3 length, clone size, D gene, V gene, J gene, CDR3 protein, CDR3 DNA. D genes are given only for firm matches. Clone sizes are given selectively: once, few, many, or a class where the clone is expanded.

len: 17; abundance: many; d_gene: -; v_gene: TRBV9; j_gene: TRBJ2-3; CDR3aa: CASSVGPSGVHTDTQYF; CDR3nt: TGTGCCAGCAGCGTAGGCCCCAGTGGGGTACACACAGATACGCAGTATTTT
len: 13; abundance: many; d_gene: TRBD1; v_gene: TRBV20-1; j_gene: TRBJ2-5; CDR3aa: CSARTGSPETQYF; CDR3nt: TGCAGTGCTAGGACAGGGAGCCCAGAGACCCAGTACTTC
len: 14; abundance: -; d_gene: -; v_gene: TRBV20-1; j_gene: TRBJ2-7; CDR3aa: CSLGTLAFNREQYF; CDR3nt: TGCAGTCTCGGGACATTGGCCTTCAACAGGGAGCAGTACTTC
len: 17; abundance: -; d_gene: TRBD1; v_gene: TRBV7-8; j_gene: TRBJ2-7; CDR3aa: CASSLVLGQGGTYEQYF; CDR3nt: TGTGCCAGCAGCTTAGTACTGGGACAGGGAGGAACCTACGAGCAGTACTTC
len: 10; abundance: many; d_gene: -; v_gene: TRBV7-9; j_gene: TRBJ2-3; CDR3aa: CASSRDTQYF; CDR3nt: TGTGCCAGCAGCAGGGATACGCAGTATTTT
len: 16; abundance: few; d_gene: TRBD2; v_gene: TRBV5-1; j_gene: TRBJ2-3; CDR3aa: CASRTSGRALADTQYF; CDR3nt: TGCGCCAGCAGGACTAGCGGGAGGGCCCTCGCAGATACGCAGTATTTT
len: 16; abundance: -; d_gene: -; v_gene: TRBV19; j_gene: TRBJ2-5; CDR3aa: CASSMWHRSFQETQYF; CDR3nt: TGTGCCAGTAGCATGTGGCACAGGAGTTTCCAAGAGACCCAGTACTTC
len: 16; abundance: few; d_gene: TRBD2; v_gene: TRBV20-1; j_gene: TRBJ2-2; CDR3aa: CSARTSGKSVTGELFF; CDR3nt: TGCAGTGCTAGGACTAGCGGGAAGTCGGTCACCGGGGAGCTGTTTTTT
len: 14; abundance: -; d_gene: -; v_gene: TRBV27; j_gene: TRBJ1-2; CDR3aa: CASSERGFGYGYTF; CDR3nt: TGTGCCAGCTCCGAGAGGGGGTTCGGCTATGGCTACACCTTC
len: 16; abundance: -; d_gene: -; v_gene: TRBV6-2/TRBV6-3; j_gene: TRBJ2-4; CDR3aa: CASSYRDQGAKNIQYF; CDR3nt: TGTGCCAGCAGTTACCGGGATCAAGGGGCCAAAAACATTCAGTACTTC
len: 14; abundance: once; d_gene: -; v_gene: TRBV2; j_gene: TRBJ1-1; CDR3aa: CASSDSVRFTEAFF; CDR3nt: TGTGCCAGCAGTGATTCCGTTAGGTTCACTGAAGCTTTCTTT
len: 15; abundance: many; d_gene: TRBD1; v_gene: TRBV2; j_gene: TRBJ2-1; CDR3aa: CASSLDRVGYNEQFF; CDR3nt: TGTGCCAGCAGTTTGGACAGGGTAGGCTACAATGAGCAGTTCTTC
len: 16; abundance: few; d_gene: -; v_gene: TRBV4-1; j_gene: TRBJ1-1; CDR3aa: CASSQYGGGSDTEAFF; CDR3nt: TGCGCCAGCAGCCAATATGGGGGAGGGAGTGACACTGAAGCTTTCTTT
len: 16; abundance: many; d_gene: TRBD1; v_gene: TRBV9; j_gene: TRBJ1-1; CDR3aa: CASSVTPTGANTEAFF; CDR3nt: TGTGCCAGCAGCGTTACCCCGACAGGGGCGAACACTGAAGCTTTCTTT
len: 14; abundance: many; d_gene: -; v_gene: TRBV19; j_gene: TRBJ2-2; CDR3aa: CASKRGTNTGELFF; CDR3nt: TGTGCCAGTAAACGGGGCACGAACACCGGGGAGCTGTTTTTT
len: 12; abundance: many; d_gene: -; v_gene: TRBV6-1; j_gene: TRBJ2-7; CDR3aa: CASSEGLTDEYF; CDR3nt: TGTGCCAGCAGTGAAGGGTTGACAGACGAGTACTTC
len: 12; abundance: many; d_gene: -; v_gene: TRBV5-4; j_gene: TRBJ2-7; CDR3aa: CASSLGDFGQYF; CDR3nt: TGTGCCAGCAGCTTGGGAGATTTCGGGCAGTACTTC
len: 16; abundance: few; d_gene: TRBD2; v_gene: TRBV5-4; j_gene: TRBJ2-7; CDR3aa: CASSWGTSGYRNEQYF; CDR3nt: TGTGCCAGCAGCTGGGGGACTAGCGGGTATAGGAACGAGCAGTACTTC
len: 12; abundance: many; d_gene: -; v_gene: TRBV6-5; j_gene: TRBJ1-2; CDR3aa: CASSDTNYGYTF; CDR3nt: TGTGCCAGCAGTGACACTAACTATGGCTACACCTTC
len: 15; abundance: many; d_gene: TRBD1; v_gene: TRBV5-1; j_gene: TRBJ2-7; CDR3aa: CASSFPTGDEYEQYF; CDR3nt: TGCGCCAGCAGCTTCCCGACAGGGGATGAATACGAGCAGTACTTC
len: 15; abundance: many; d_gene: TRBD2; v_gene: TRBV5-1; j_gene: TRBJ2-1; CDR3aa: CASSAGLALVVEQFF; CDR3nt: TGCGCCAGCAGCGCGGGACTAGCTCTGGTGGTGGAGCAGTTCTTC
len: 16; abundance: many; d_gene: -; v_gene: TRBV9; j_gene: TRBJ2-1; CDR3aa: CASSDTGGPGHNEQFF; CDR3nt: TGTGCCAGCAGCGACACAGGAGGCCCCGGGCACAATGAGCAGTTCTTC
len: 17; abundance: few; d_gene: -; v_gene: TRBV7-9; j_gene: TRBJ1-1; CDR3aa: CASSLVLEWLLNTEAFF; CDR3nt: TGTGCCAGCAGCTTAGTTTTAGAGTGGCTCTTGAACACTGAAGCTTTCTTT
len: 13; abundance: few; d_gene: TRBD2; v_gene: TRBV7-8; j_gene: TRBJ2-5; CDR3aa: CASSSTSGETQYF; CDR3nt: TGTGCCAGCAGTTCCACTAGCGGGGAGACCCAGTACTTC
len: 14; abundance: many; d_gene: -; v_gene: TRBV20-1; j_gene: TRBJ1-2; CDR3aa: CSALLQGRNYGYTF; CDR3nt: TGCAGTGCGTTACTACAGGGACGTAACTATGGCTACACCTTC